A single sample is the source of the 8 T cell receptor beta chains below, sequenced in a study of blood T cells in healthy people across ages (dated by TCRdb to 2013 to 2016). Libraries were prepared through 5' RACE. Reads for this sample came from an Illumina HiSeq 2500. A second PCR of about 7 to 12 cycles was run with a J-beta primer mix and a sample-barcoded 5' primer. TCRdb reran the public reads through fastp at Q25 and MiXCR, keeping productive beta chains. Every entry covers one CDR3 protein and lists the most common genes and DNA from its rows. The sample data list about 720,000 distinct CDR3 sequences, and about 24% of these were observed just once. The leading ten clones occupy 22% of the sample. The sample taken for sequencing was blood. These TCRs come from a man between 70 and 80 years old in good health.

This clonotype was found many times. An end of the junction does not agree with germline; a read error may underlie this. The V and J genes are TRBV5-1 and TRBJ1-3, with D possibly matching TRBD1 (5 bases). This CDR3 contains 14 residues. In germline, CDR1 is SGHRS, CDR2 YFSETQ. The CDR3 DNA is TGTGCCAGCAGCTTGGTAGGGGCAGGAAACACCATATATTTT. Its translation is CASSLVGAGNTIYF.

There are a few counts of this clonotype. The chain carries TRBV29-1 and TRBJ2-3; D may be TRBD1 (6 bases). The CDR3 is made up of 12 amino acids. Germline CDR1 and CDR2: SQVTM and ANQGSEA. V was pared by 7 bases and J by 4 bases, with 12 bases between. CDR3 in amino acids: CSGGKGADTQYF. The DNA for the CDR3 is TGCAGCGGGGGTAAGGGGGCAGATACGCAGTATTTT.

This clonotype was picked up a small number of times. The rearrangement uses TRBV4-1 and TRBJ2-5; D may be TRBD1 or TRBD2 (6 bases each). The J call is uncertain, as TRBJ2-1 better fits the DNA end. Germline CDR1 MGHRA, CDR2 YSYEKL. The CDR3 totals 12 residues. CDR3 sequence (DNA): TGCGCCAGCAGCAAAGGAGGGGGTGAGCAGTTCTTC. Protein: CASSKGGGEQFF.

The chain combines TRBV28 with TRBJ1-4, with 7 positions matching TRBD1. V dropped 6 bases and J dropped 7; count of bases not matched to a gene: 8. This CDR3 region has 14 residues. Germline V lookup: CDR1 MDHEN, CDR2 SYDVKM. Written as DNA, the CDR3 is TGTGCCAGCAGAAACAGGGGAAATAGTGAAAAACTGTTTTTT. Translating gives CASRNRGNSEKLFF.

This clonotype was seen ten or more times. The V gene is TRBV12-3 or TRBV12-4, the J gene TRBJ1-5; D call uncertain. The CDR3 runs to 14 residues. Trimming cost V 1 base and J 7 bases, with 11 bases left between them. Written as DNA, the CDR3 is TGTGCCAGCAGTTTAGAGGTAGGAGGCCAGCCCCAGCATTTT. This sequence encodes CASSLEVGGQPQHF.

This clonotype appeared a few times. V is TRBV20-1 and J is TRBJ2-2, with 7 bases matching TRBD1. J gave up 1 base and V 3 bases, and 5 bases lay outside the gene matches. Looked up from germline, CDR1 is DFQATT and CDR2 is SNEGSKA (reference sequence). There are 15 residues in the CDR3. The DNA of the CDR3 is TGCAGTGCTAGTGGACAGGCCCGGAACACCGGGGAGCTGTTTTTT. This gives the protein CSASGQARNTGELFF.

The CDR3, as DNA: TGTGCCAGCAGTTCTCTACTGACCTACGAGCAGTACTTC. It yields the protein CASSSLLTYEQYF. The chain links TRBV12-3 or TRBV12-4 to TRBJ2-7; no firm D call. V gave up 4 bases and J gave up 2 bases, with 9 bases separating them. This CDR3 contains 13 residues.

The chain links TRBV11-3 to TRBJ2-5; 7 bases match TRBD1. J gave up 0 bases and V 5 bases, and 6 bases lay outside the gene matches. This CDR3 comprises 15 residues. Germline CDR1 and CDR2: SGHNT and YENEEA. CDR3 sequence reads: CASSPGDRDQETQYF. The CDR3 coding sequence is TGTGCCAGCAGCCCTGGAGACAGGGACCAAGAGACCCAGTACTTC.